This entry describes one T cell receptor (beta chain). These data originate in a study of T cells in tuberculosis. This sample's time point: new active TB diagnosis, blood taken before or within 7 days of starting treatment. Germline trimming cut 6 bases from V and 9 bases from J; bases unmatched to any gene: 6. Germline V gene data show CDR1 as MNHNY and CDR2 as SVGAGI (reference sequence). The CDR3 sequence is 12 residues long. This table comes from immunoSEQ multiplex PCR, and its TCRdb copy is limited to in-frame clones, with some not included. The sample includes tens of thousands of clones, about 90% of them seen just once.

This sequence joins TRBV6-6 and TRBJ1-1; TRBD1 aligns across 8 bases. This sequence was found in an adult with tuberculosis. Some clones in this sample may be carry-over from other donors' samples. Sequencing used PBMCs, obtained at tuberculosis diagnosis. The CDR3 nucleotides are TGTGCCAGCAGCCTCCAGGGGGCGAAAGCTTTCTTT. This sequence encodes CASSLQGAKAFF.